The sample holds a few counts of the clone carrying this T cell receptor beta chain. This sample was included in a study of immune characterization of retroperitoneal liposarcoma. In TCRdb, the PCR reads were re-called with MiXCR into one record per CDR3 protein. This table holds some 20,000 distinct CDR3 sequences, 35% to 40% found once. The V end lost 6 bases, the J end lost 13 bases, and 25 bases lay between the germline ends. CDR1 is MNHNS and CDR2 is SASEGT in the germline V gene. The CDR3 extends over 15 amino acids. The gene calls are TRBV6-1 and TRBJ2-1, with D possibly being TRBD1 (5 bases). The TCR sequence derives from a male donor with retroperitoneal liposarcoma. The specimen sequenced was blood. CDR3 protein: CASRDVGRKGNIQFF. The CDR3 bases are TGTGCCAGCAGGGACGTGGGGCGTAAAGGAAACATTCAGTTCTTC.